This TCR beta chain was retrieved from a study of response to subunit inactivated influenza vaccine. As for this clonotype: What it binds is unknown.

MiXCR, run by TCRdb on the RT-PCR reads, gives a single entry per CDR3 protein. The table has 550,000 to 650,000 distinct CDR3 sequences, about 12% seen once. Findings and limits, study-wide: There was a suggestion from the authors that each seasonal influenza vaccination recruits few new T cells.

The sequence was collected from a middle-aged man who received an inactivated influenza vaccine. Sequenced here: PBMCs from blood, sampled on the day of vaccination.

CDR3 sequence (DNA): TGTGCCACCAGTGATTCACCACGGGGGGGGAGCGATGAGCAGTTCTTC. Protein product: CATSDSPRGGSDEQFF. The gene calls are TRBV24-1 and TRBJ2-1, with TRBD2 identical over 8 bases. Germline lookup yields CDR1 KGHDR and CDR2 SFDVKD. The CDR3 spans 16 residues. V gave up 2 bases and J gave up 8 bases; unmatched junction bases: 10.